The present T cell receptor beta chain was sequenced within a study of shared clonotypes between healthy human individuals. J lost 2 bases, V lost 4 bases, and 9 bases had no gene match. Looked up from germline, CDR1 is SGHTS and CDR2 is YDEGEE. The CDR3 runs 16 residues. Replicate PCRs run on sorted subsets employed roughly 190 ng DNA, around 31,000 T cell genomes. The table came from immunoSEQ multiplex PCR; TCRdb's copy has only in-frame clones and leaves some out. There are some 2.4 million clones in the sample; 90% to 95% occur only once, and about 0.38% lies in the top ten. The chain couples TRBV5-8 to TRBJ2-7; 10 nucleotides agree with TRBD2. The TCR sequence derives from a man aged 18 to 29 in good health. Some clones in this sample may be carry-over from other donors' samples. Sequenced material: naive CD4+ T cells from PBMCs. Subset denoted: CD45RA+ positively selected. CDR3 nucleotides: TGTGCCAGCAGCCCCCGGGGGACTAGCGTGACCTACGAGCAGTACTTC. It translates to CASSPRGTSVTYEQYF.